This is a list of T cell receptor beta chains from one sample in a study of cytomegalovirus exposure and HLA in healthy donors. TCRdb's copy holds only in-frame clones and misses some; the assay was immunoSEQ multiplex PCR. The table lists 210,000 or so clones, over 70% of them singletons, with 0.71% in the top ten. The sample consisted of PBMCs. The receptors come from a boy aged 2 to 10 in good health and CMV-seronegative. CDR3s include the opening cysteine and the closing phenylalanine or tryptophan. The order of the fields is D gene, clone size, V gene, J gene, CDR3 length, CDR3 DNA, CDR3 protein. The D gene is left open where the match is weak. Some rows mark clone size as missing; the rest say once, few, many or name a class of expanded clone.

d_call: .; clone_size: few; v_call: TRBV10-1; j_call: TRBJ2-4; cdr3_length: 13; cdr3_nt: TGCGCCAGCAGTCATGGGCCCTTCTGGATTCAGTACTTC; cdr3_aa: CASSHGPFWIQYF
d_call: TRBD2; clone_size: .; v_call: TRBV2; j_call: TRBJ2-3; cdr3_length: 13; cdr3_nt: TGTGCCAGCACCCCTAGCGGGACAGATACGCAGTATTTT; cdr3_aa: CASTPSGTDTQYF
d_call: TRBD1; clone_size: .; v_call: TRBV28; j_call: TRBJ1-2; cdr3_length: 11; cdr3_nt: TGTGCCAGCAGTTTCCAGGGGGCACACACCTTC; cdr3_aa: CASSFQGAHTF
d_call: .; clone_size: .; v_call: TRBV5-4; j_call: TRBJ2-3; cdr3_length: 13; cdr3_nt: TGTGCCAGCAGCGTTTTTAATCCAGATACGCAGTATTTT; cdr3_aa: CASSVFNPDTQYF
d_call: TRBD2; clone_size: .; v_call: TRBV4-2; j_call: TRBJ2-7; cdr3_length: 14; cdr3_nt: TGTGCCAGCAGCCACGGGACTAGCGGCTACGAGCAGTACTTC; cdr3_aa: CASSHGTSGYEQYF
d_call: .; clone_size: once; v_call: TRBV9; j_call: TRBJ2-7; cdr3_length: 15; cdr3_nt: TGTGCCAGCAGCGTAGCGGGGGACAGTTCCTACGAGCAGTACTTC; cdr3_aa: CASSVAGDSSYEQYF
d_call: TRBD1; clone_size: .; v_call: TRBV6-6; j_call: TRBJ1-1; cdr3_length: 16; cdr3_nt: TGTGCCAGCAGTTCCTCGACAGGGACCAAGAACACTGAAGCTTTCTTT; cdr3_aa: CASSSSTGTKNTEAFF
d_call: TRBD1; clone_size: .; v_call: TRBV29-1; j_call: TRBJ2-1; cdr3_length: 14; cdr3_nt: TGCAGCGTTGACAGGGGGCTCTCCTACAATGAGCAGTTCTTC; cdr3_aa: CSVDRGLSYNEQFF
d_call: TRBD1; clone_size: .; v_call: TRBV25-1; j_call: TRBJ2-7; cdr3_length: 12; cdr3_nt: TGTGCCGTGGGGACAGTCTCCTACGAGCAGTACTTC; cdr3_aa: CAVGTVSYEQYF
d_call: .; clone_size: .; v_call: TRBV11-2; j_call: TRBJ1-6; cdr3_length: 12; cdr3_nt: TGTGCCAGCAGCTTGGGCGATTCACCCCTCCACTTT; cdr3_aa: CASSLGDSPLHF
d_call: .; clone_size: .; v_call: TRBV7-3; j_call: TRBJ1-2; cdr3_length: 13; cdr3_nt: TGTGCCAGCAGCTTAAACCCGGACTATGGCTACACCTTC; cdr3_aa: CASSLNPDYGYTF
d_call: .; clone_size: few; v_call: TRBV11-3; j_call: TRBJ1-1; cdr3_length: 12; cdr3_nt: TGTGCCAGCAGCACCCGGGGGGCTGAAGCTTTCTTT; cdr3_aa: CASSTRGAEAFF
d_call: TRBD2; clone_size: .; v_call: TRBV25-1; j_call: TRBJ2-7; cdr3_length: 17; cdr3_nt: TGTGCCAGCAGTGAATTAGGGAGGGGCCCCCACTCCTACGAGCAGTACTTC; cdr3_aa: CASSELGRGPHSYEQYF
d_call: .; clone_size: .; v_call: TRBV5-1; j_call: TRBJ2-7; cdr3_length: 12; cdr3_nt: TGCGCCAGCAGCCAAGGGGGTGGGGAGCAGTACTTC; cdr3_aa: CASSQGGGEQYF
d_call: .; clone_size: .; v_call: TRBV2; j_call: TRBJ1-1; cdr3_length: 13; cdr3_nt: TGTGCCAGCAGTGAAGAGCACTGGCAGGGAGCTTTCTTT; cdr3_aa: CASSEEHWQGAFF
d_call: .; clone_size: .; v_call: TRBV6-6; j_call: TRBJ1-1; cdr3_length: 13; cdr3_nt: TGTGCCAGCAGCCTTCACGTGGGAGCTGAAGCTTTCTTT; cdr3_aa: CASSLHVGAEAFF
d_call: TRBD2; clone_size: .; v_call: TRBV6-1; j_call: TRBJ2-5; cdr3_length: 16; cdr3_nt: TGTGCCAGCAGTGAACCGAGCGGGGGGCCGGGGAAGACCCAGTACTTC; cdr3_aa: CASSEPSGGPGKTQYF
d_call: .; clone_size: .; v_call: TRBV29-1; j_call: TRBJ2-3; cdr3_length: 18; cdr3_nt: TGCAGCGTTGAAGGCGGGGATTTTGTCGGTCACCCCGCGGATACGCAGTATTTT; cdr3_aa: CSVEGGDFVGHPADTQYF
d_call: TRBD2; clone_size: .; v_call: TRBV11-2; j_call: TRBJ2-7; cdr3_length: 15; cdr3_nt: TGTGCCAGCAGCCTGGGAAGGACTAGGTCCCTCGAGCAGTACTTC; cdr3_aa: CASSLGRTRSLEQYF
d_call: .; clone_size: .; v_call: TRBV2; j_call: TRBJ2-2; cdr3_length: 13; cdr3_nt: TGTGCCAGCAGTGAAGCGAGGACCGGGGAGCTGTTTTTT; cdr3_aa: CASSEARTGELFF
d_call: .; clone_size: .; v_call: TRBV6-6; j_call: TRBJ1-5; cdr3_length: 12; cdr3_nt: TGTGCCAGCAGGACCCGGGATCAGCCCCAGCATTTT; cdr3_aa: CASRTRDQPQHF
d_call: .; clone_size: .; v_call: TRBV5-1; j_call: TRBJ2-1; cdr3_length: 14; cdr3_nt: TGCGCCAGCAGCTTCCCTTTGGCAAACAATGAGCAGTTCTTC; cdr3_aa: CASSFPLANNEQFF
d_call: TRBD1; clone_size: .; v_call: TRBV11-2; j_call: TRBJ2-7; cdr3_length: 14; cdr3_nt: TGTGCCAGCAGCTTAGGACAGGGGGCGAACGAGCAGTACTTC; cdr3_aa: CASSLGQGANEQYF
d_call: TRBD1; clone_size: .; v_call: TRBV5-1; j_call: TRBJ1-5; cdr3_length: 13; cdr3_nt: TGCGCCAGCAGCTCACAGGGGGACCAGCCCCAGCATTTT; cdr3_aa: CASSSQGDQPQHF
d_call: TRBD2; clone_size: .; v_call: TRBV5-1; j_call: TRBJ2-7; cdr3_length: 16; cdr3_nt: TGCGCCAGCAGCTTGAGACTAGCGGGAGTGGGGTACGAGCAGTACTTC; cdr3_aa: CASSLRLAGVGYEQYF
d_call: TRBD1; clone_size: once; v_call: TRBV5-1; j_call: TRBJ1-5; cdr3_length: 16; cdr3_nt: TGCGCCAGCAGCCTTGGGACAGTTCTTAGCAATCAGCCCCAGCATTTT; cdr3_aa: CASSLGTVLSNQPQHF
d_call: .; clone_size: few; v_call: TRBV10-3; j_call: TRBJ1-1; cdr3_length: 14; cdr3_nt: TGTGCCATCAGTGAGCCTTACAGGGACACTGAAGCTTTCTTT; cdr3_aa: CAISEPYRDTEAFF
d_call: .; clone_size: .; v_call: TRBV6-5; j_call: TRBJ1-2; cdr3_length: 15; cdr3_nt: TGTGCCAGCAGTTACTCCCCAGGAAGTTCGTATGGCTACACCTTC; cdr3_aa: CASSYSPGSSYGYTF
d_call: TRBD1; clone_size: .; v_call: TRBV7-9; j_call: TRBJ1-5; cdr3_length: 15; cdr3_nt: TGTGCCAGCAGCCCCCAAGGGGGCCCGGGTCAGCCCCAGCATTTT; cdr3_aa: CASSPQGGPGQPQHF
d_call: TRBD1; clone_size: .; v_call: TRBV29-1; j_call: TRBJ2-1; cdr3_length: 13; cdr3_nt: TGCAGCGTCCCGGGACAGACTTACAATGAGCAGTTCTTC; cdr3_aa: CSVPGQTYNEQFF
d_call: TRBD2; clone_size: .; v_call: TRBV6-1; j_call: TRBJ2-7; cdr3_length: 17; cdr3_nt: TGTGCCAGCAGTGACGAAAGTTATAGCGGGGGGATTTACGAGCAGTACTTC; cdr3_aa: CASSDESYSGGIYEQYF
d_call: .; clone_size: few; v_call: TRBV30; j_call: TRBJ2-2; cdr3_length: 13; cdr3_nt: TGTGCCTGCGCACTTCAGGGATCCGGGGAGCTGTTTTTT; cdr3_aa: CACALQGSGELFF
d_call: .; clone_size: .; v_call: TRBV6-5; j_call: TRBJ1-2; cdr3_length: 12; cdr3_nt: TGTGCCAGCAGCTCCCCGAACTATGGCTACACCTTC; cdr3_aa: CASSSPNYGYTF
d_call: TRBD1; clone_size: .; v_call: TRBV5-1; j_call: TRBJ1-6; cdr3_length: 14; cdr3_nt: TGCGCCAGCAGCCTCGGACAGGGTGCTTCACCCCTCCACTTT; cdr3_aa: CASSLGQGASPLHF
d_call: .; clone_size: .; v_call: TRBV7-6; j_call: TRBJ2-1; cdr3_length: 16; cdr3_nt: TGTGCCAGCAGCTTAGCCGGCGACAGCTCCTACAATGAGCAGTTCTTC; cdr3_aa: CASSLAGDSSYNEQFF
d_call: TRBD2; clone_size: .; v_call: TRBV5-4; j_call: TRBJ2-2; cdr3_length: 15; cdr3_nt: TGTGCCAGCAGCCCCAGGGCGGGGGACACCGGGGAGCTGTTTTTT; cdr3_aa: CASSPRAGDTGELFF
d_call: TRBD2; clone_size: .; v_call: TRBV5-4; j_call: TRBJ2-3; cdr3_length: 16; cdr3_nt: TGTGCCAGCAGCTTGCGAGCGGGAGGGAACACAGATACGCAGTATTTT; cdr3_aa: CASSLRAGGNTDTQYF
d_call: TRBD2; clone_size: .; v_call: TRBV30; j_call: TRBJ2-2; cdr3_length: 13; cdr3_nt: TGTGCCTGGAGTGTACGGGGGGCCGGGGAGCTGTTTTTT; cdr3_aa: CAWSVRGAGELFF
d_call: .; clone_size: once; v_call: TRBV6-1; j_call: TRBJ2-3; cdr3_length: 16; cdr3_nt: TGTGCCAGCAGTGAAGCCCTCCTCCCTTCCACAGATACGCAGTATTTT; cdr3_aa: CASSEALLPSTDTQYF
d_call: TRBD1; clone_size: few; v_call: TRBV2; j_call: TRBJ1-4; cdr3_length: 13; cdr3_nt: TGTGCCAGCCTTGACAGGGGAAATGAAAAACTGTTTTTT; cdr3_aa: CASLDRGNEKLFF
d_call: .; clone_size: .; v_call: TRBV30; j_call: TRBJ1-1; cdr3_length: 14; cdr3_nt: TGTGCCTGGAGTTACCCCTATAGGAACACTGAAGCTTTCTTT; cdr3_aa: CAWSYPYRNTEAFF
d_call: TRBD1; clone_size: .; v_call: TRBV10-3; j_call: TRBJ2-7; cdr3_length: 14; cdr3_nt: TGTGCCATCAGTGAGTTGGGACAGGGCGACGAGCAGTACTTC; cdr3_aa: CAISELGQGDEQYF
d_call: TRBD1; clone_size: .; v_call: TRBV5-6; j_call: TRBJ1-2; cdr3_length: 17; cdr3_nt: TGTGCCAGCAGTTCCTCCCGGGACAGGTTTCCTAACTATGGCTACACCTTC; cdr3_aa: CASSSSRDRFPNYGYTF
d_call: TRBD2; clone_size: .; v_call: TRBV7-6; j_call: TRBJ2-5; cdr3_length: 14; cdr3_nt: TGTGCCAGCAGCTTGTGGACTAGGGTAGAGACCCAGTACTTC; cdr3_aa: CASSLWTRVETQYF
d_call: .; clone_size: .; v_call: TRBV7-7; j_call: TRBJ2-7; cdr3_length: 16; cdr3_nt: TGTGCTAGCAGCCCGGTGTCGGGGGAGCGAACCTACGAGCAGTACTTC; cdr3_aa: CASSPVSGERTYEQYF
d_call: .; clone_size: once; v_call: TRBV4-1; j_call: TRBJ2-1; cdr3_length: 17; cdr3_nt: TGCGCCGGCAGCCACGACGTTGGGCAGGGGAGTAGGAATGAGCAGTTCTTC; cdr3_aa: CAGSHDVGQGSRNEQFF
d_call: TRBD2; clone_size: .; v_call: TRBV7-9; j_call: TRBJ2-5; cdr3_length: 13; cdr3_nt: TGTGCCAGCAGCGAAGGGACTAGCGGGACCCAGTACTTC; cdr3_aa: CASSEGTSGTQYF
d_call: TRBD2; clone_size: .; v_call: TRBV6-5; j_call: TRBJ2-1; cdr3_length: 15; cdr3_nt: TGTGCCAGCATCGCCCTAGCGGGAGCTTACAATGAGCAGTTCTTC; cdr3_aa: CASIALAGAYNEQFF
d_call: .; clone_size: .; v_call: TRBV5-4; j_call: TRBJ1-1; cdr3_length: 14; cdr3_nt: TGTGCCAGCAGCTTGGCCGGAGGGAACACTGAAGCTTTCTTT; cdr3_aa: CASSLAGGNTEAFF
d_call: TRBD1; clone_size: .; v_call: TRBV25-1; j_call: TRBJ2-7; cdr3_length: 15; cdr3_nt: TGTGCCAGCAGTGACGCGACAGGGCCCCCCTACGAGCAGTACTTC; cdr3_aa: CASSDATGPPYEQYF
d_call: .; clone_size: .; v_call: TRBV6-1; j_call: TRBJ2-1; cdr3_length: 15; cdr3_nt: TGTGCCAGCAGTGACCGGGTGCAGTCCTACAATGAGCAGTTCTTC; cdr3_aa: CASSDRVQSYNEQFF
d_call: .; clone_size: .; v_call: TRBV2; j_call: TRBJ1-5; cdr3_length: 12; cdr3_nt: TGTGCCAGCAATTCCGGCAATCAGCCCCAGCATTTT; cdr3_aa: CASNSGNQPQHF
d_call: TRBD2; clone_size: once; v_call: TRBV7-2; j_call: TRBJ2-3; cdr3_length: 15; cdr3_nt: TGTGCCAGCAGCTTAGCGGTGCGGGAGGCAGATACGCAGTATTTT; cdr3_aa: CASSLAVREADTQYF
d_call: .; clone_size: .; v_call: TRBV4-2; j_call: TRBJ1-2; cdr3_length: 12; cdr3_nt: TGTGCCAGCAGCCAGGCCCGCTGGTTGTACACCTTC; cdr3_aa: CASSQARWLYTF
d_call: .; clone_size: .; v_call: TRBV6-6; j_call: TRBJ1-5; cdr3_length: 15; cdr3_nt: TGTGCCAGCAGTTACGATGAGGGGGAGACTCAGCCCCAGCATTTT; cdr3_aa: CASSYDEGETQPQHF